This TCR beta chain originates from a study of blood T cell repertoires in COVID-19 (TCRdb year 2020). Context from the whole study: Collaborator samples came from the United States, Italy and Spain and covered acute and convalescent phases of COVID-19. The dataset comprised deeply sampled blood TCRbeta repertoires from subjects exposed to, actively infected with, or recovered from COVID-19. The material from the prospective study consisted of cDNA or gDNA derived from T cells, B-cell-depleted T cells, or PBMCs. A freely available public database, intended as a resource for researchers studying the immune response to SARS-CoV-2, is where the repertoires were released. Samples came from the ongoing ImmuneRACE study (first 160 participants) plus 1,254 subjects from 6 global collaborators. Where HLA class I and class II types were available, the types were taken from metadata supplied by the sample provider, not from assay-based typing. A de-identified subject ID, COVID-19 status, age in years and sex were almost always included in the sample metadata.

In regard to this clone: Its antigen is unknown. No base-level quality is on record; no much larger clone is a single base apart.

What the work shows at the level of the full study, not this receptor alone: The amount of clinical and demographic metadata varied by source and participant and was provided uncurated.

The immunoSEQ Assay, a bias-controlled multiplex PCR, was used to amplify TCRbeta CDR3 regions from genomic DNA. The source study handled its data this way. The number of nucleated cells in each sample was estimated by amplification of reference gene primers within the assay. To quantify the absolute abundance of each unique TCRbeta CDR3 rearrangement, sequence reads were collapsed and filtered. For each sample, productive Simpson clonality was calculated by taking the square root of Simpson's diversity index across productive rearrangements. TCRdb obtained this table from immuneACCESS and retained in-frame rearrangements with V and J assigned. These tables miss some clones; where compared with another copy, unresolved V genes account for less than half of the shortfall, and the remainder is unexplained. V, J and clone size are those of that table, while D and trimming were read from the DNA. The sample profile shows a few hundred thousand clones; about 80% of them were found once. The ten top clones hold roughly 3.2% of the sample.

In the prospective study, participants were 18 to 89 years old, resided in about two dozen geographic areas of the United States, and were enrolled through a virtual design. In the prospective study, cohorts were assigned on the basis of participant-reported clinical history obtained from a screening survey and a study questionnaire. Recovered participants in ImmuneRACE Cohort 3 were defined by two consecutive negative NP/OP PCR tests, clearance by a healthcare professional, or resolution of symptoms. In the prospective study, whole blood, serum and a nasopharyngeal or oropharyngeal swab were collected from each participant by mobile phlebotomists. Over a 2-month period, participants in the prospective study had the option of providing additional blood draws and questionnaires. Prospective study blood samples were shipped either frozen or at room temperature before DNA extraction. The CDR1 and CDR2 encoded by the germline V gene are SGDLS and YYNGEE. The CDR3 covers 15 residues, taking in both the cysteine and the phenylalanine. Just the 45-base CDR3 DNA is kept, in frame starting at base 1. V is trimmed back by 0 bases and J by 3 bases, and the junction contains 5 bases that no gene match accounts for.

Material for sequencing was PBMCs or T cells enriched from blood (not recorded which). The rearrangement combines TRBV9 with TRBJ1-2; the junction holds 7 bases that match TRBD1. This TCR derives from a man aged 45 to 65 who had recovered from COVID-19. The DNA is TGTGCCAGCAGCGTAGGGGGACAGACCTACTATGGCTACACCTTC. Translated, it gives CASSVGGQTYYGYTF. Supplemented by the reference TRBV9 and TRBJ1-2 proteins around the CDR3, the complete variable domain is DSGVTQTPKHLITATGQRVTLRCSPRSGDLSVYWYQQSLDQGLQFLIQYYNGEERAKGNILERFSAQQFPDLHSELNLSSLELGDSALYFCASSVGGQTYYGYTFGSGTRLTVV.